Below are 20 T cell receptor beta chains sequenced from a single sample in a study of blood T cell repertoires in COVID-19. The assay was immunoSEQ multiplex PCR, and TCRdb's table has in-frame clones only and misses some. This table holds 250,000 or so clones, approximately 83% found once. The sequenced material came from PBMCs or T cells enriched from blood (not recorded which). The receptors shown here come from a man aged 45-65 years who had recovered from COVID-19.

The chain recombines TRBV10-3 with TRBJ1-2; 11 nucleotides match TRBD1. The germline V gene encodes CDR1 ENHRY and CDR2 SYGVKD. V shed 2 bases and J 6 bases; nucleotides not matched to a gene: 5. This CDR3 comprises 15 residues. CDR3 sequence reads: CAISEPGQGGDGYTF. CDR3 coding DNA: TGTGCCATCAGTGAGCCGGGACAGGGGGGCGATGGCTACACCTTC.

The V and J genes are TRBV24-1 and TRBJ2-1; TRBD1 is a possible D gene (6 bases). Germline V gene sequence: CDR1 KGHDR, CDR2 SFDVKD. The CDR3 runs 15 residues. V shed 4 bases and J shed 9 bases, with 18 bases lying between them. CDR3 nucleotide sequence: TGTGCCACCAGTGAAAACCTCCCGGGACAATCTGAGCAGTTCTTC. Its translation: CATSENLPGQSEQFF.

The rearrangement links TRBV5-4 to TRBJ2-7, with D tentatively TRBD1 (5 bases). CDR1 and CDR2 (germline): SGHNT, YYREEE (reference sequence). With 4 bases removed from V and 9 bases from J, the gap between germline ends came to 14 bases. The CDR3 has 12 amino acids. The CDR3 DNA is TGTGCCAGCAGCACCGACAGAATCGGGCAGTACTTC. It translates to CASSTDRIGQYF.

J is TRBJ2-1 and V is TRBV6-5, with no clear D. CDR1 and CDR2 (germline): MNHEY, SVGAGI. CDR3 length: 15 residues. V was shortened by 6 bases and J by 3 bases, with 15 bases between the two germline ends. The DNA for the CDR3 is TGTGCCAGCAGAATAGACCCCCGAGGCTACAATGAGCAGTTCTTC. Its translation is CASRIDPRGYNEQFF.

The rearrangement uses TRBV7-2 and TRBJ2-7; no definite D call. Germline values: CDR1 SGHTA, CDR2 FQGNSA. The V end was cut by 4 bases, the J end by 3 bases, with 19 bases between. The CDR3 runs to 16 residues. The CDR3 DNA reads TGTGCCAGCAGCTCCCCCGGCACTAAAAGGTTCTACGAGCAGTACTTC. Translated: CASSSPGTKRFYEQYF.

This clone was counted a few times. The chain is built from TRBV10-2 and TRBJ1-1, with D possibly TRBD1 on 5 matching bases. Germline CDR1 WSHSY, CDR2 SAAADI. The V gene lost 8 bases and the J gene lost 2 bases, with 12 bases spanning the gap. This CDR3 is built from 13 residues. CDR3 sequence: CASGFGANTEAFF. CDR3 in DNA: TGCGCCAGCGGGTTTGGGGCCAACACTGAAGCTTTCTTT.

This clone was picked up a small number of times. This CDR3 reads CASTPLGQANQPQHF. The CDR3 DNA follows: TGTGCCAGCACCCCTTTGGGGCAGGCAAATCAGCCCCAGCATTTT. The V gene is TRBV28, the J gene TRBJ1-5, with D tentatively TRBD1 (5 bases). V dropped 7 bases and J dropped 4 bases, with 17 bases sitting between them. This CDR3 spans 15 amino acids. Germline V gene data show CDR1 as MDHEN and CDR2 as SYDVKM.

CDR3 coding DNA: TGTGCCAGCAGCTTACTAGTTCGCGAGACCCAGTACTTC. Translation: CASSLLVRETQYF. The rearrangement uses TRBV7-3 and TRBJ2-5; D remains unclear. V was pared by 2 bases and J by 5 bases, with 9 bases between. The CDR3 is made up of 13 amino acids. Looked up from germline, CDR1 is SGHTA and CDR2 is FQGTGA.

In its sample, this clone was seen once. V gene TRBV11-3 combines with J gene TRBJ1-3, with a tentative D call TRBD1 (6 bases). CDR3 length: 15 amino acids. Germline assignment: CDR1 SGHNT and CDR2 YENEEA. The V end was cut by 1 base, the J end by 4 bases, with 11 bases between. The CDR3 sequence: CASSLGNRDGNTIYF. The CDR3 DNA is TGTGCCAGCAGCTTAGGGAACAGGGACGGAAACACCATATATTTT. Full variable domain (outside the CDR3, taken from reference TRBV11-3 and TRBJ1-3): EAGVVQSPRYKIIEKKQPVAFWCNPISGHNTLYWYLQNLGQGPELLIRYENEEAVDDSQLPKDRFSAERLKGVDSTLKIQPAELGDSAVYLCASSLGNRDGNTIYFGEGSWLTVV.

The genes are TRBV6-5 and TRBJ2-7, with a tentative D call TRBD2 (5 bases). Between the trimmed V and J ends, which lost 6 bases and 5 bases, there was a span of 14 bases. CDR3 length: 13 residues. Germline V lookup: CDR1 MNHEY, CDR2 SVGAGI. CDR3 DNA: TGTGCCAGCAGCCGACGACACGGGGACGAGCAGTACTTC. Translation: CASSRRHGDEQYF.

This clone appeared a single time. This chain uses TRBV27 with TRBJ1-2, with TRBD1 matching 7 bases. The CDR3 is made up of 14 amino acids. The V and J ends lost 3 bases and 2 bases, in that order; junction bases with no gene match: 3. Germline CDR1 and CDR2: MNHEY and SMNVEV (reference sequence). As DNA, the CDR3 is TGTGCCAGCAGTTTCGGACAGGCCAACTATGGCTACACCTTC. It is translated as CASSFGQANYGYTF.

This chain links TRBV9 with TRBJ1-1; D possibly corresponds to TRBD1 (5 bases). Germline V gene data show CDR1 as SGDLS and CDR2 as YYNGEE. The ends were cut back, 5 bases at V and 5 bases at J, with 10 bases in the middle. The CDR3 consists of 12 residues. For the CDR3, the DNA is TGTGCCAGCAGTGGCGGGGGGACTGAAGCTTTCTTT. Amino acid sequence: CASSGGGTEAFF.

This CDR3 is CASSPFPQGTNEKLFF. The CDR3 DNA follows: TGTGCCAGCAGCCCCTTCCCGCAGGGGACGAATGAAAAACTGTTTTTT. The rearrangement joins TRBV9 to TRBJ1-4, with a possible D match to TRBD1 (6 bases). The ends were cut back, 4 bases at V and 5 bases at J, with 18 bases in the middle. Germline CDR1 reads SGDLS; CDR2 reads YYNGEE. The CDR3 has 16 residues. The whole variable domain, remainder taken from reference TRBV9 and TRBJ1-4, is DSGVTQTPKHLITATGQRVTLRCSPRSGDLSVYWYQQSLDQGLQFLIQYYNGEERAKGNILERFSAQQFPDLHSELNLSSLELGDSALYFCASSPFPQGTNEKLFFGSGTQLSVL.

This clone was seen once. The chain recombines TRBV5-6 with TRBJ2-1; 15 bases match TRBD2. The CDR3 contains 18 residues. Trimming removed 3 bases from V and 2 bases from J; junction bases left unmatched: 6. Per germline, CDR1 SGHDT and CDR2 YYEEEE. CDR3 loop: CASSSLGTSGRTYNEQFF. The CDR3 DNA reads TGTGCCAGCAGCTCACTCGGGACTAGCGGGAGGACCTACAATGAGCAGTTCTTC.

This chain links TRBV10-3 with TRBJ1-1; 9 nucleotides agree with TRBD1. Germline V lookup: CDR1 ENHRY, CDR2 SYGVKD. CDR3 length: 13 residues. V lost 8 bases, J lost 4 bases, and 5 bases stayed unmatched. CDR3 loop: CAIRTGVATEAFF. CDR3 DNA: TGTGCCATCCGGACAGGGGTGGCCACTGAAGCTTTCTTT.

V gene TRBV7-3 combines with J gene TRBJ2-1; TRBD1 is a possible D gene (5 bases). Looked up from germline, CDR1 is SGHTA and CDR2 is FQGTGA. The ends were cut back, 1 base at V and 0 bases at J, with 16 bases in the middle. This CDR3 has 18 amino acids. The CDR3 DNA is TGTGCCAGCAGCTTAATGGGATTTGGGGCCAGCTCCTACAATGAGCAGTTCTTC. Amino acid sequence: CASSLMGFGASSYNEQFF. Using reference TRBV7-3 and TRBJ2-1 for the parts outside the CDR3, the full variable domain is GAGVSQTPSNKVTEKGKYVELRCDPISGHTALYWYRQSLGQGPEFLIYFQGTGAADDSGLPNDRFFAVRPEGSVSTLKIQRTERGDSAVYLCASSLMGFGASSYNEQFFGPGTRLTVL.

This clone showed up just a few times. The chain uses TRBV20-1 and TRBJ2-7; 9 bases align to TRBD2. In germline, CDR1 is DFQATT, CDR2 SNEGSKA (reference sequence). CDR3 size: 11 residues. The CDR3 region has the DNA TGCAGGACCACTAGCGGGCACGAGCAGTACTTC. Translation gives CRTTSGHEQYF.

This clone has just a few counts. The chain uses TRBV28 and TRBJ1-5, with unresolved D. This CDR3 spans 15 amino acids. V was clipped by 7 bases and J by 1 base, with 14 bases between them. CDR1 is MDHEN, CDR2 SYDVKM, per germline. CDR3: CASKIPRGSNQPQHF. The CDR3 bases are TGTGCCAGCAAAATCCCACGAGGGAGCAATCAGCCCCAGCATTTT.

This clone is a singleton in its sample. V and J are TRBV18 and TRBJ2-4; no clear D gene. The V gene's germline CDR1 is KGHSH and CDR2 LQKENI. The CDR3 extends over 15 amino acids. V was clipped by 0 bases and J by 4 bases, with 10 bases between them. DNA for the CDR3: TGTGCCAGCTCACCACCGGGCAGGATAAAAAACATTCAGTACTTC. It specifies CASSPPGRIKNIQYF.

This rearrangement joins TRBV10-1 to TRBJ2-5; 11 positions match TRBD2. CDR3 length: 15 amino acids. Germline V CDR1 and CDR2: WNHNN, SYGVQD (reference sequence). J gave up 6 bases and V 8 bases, and 11 bases lay outside the gene matches. The CDR3 coding sequence is TGCGCCAGCGCCGAGGGGGCTAGCGGGAGGAAGACCCAGTACTTC. Protein: CASAEGASGRKTQYF.